These T cell receptor beta chains were read from a single sample in a study of T cells in Graves' hyperthyroidism and ophthalmopathy. One entry per CDR3 protein results from TCRdb running MiXCR on the multiplex PCR reads. The sample consists of hundreds of thousands of distinct CDR3 sequences, around 38% of them appearing once. Source material: blood. These receptors were obtained from a man aged 18 to 30 with Graves' hyperthyroidism. Each CDR3 is given with its conserved first and last residue. A D gene is named only where the DNA matches it firmly. Part of the rows lack a size; the others show once, few, many or a class for expanded clones.

d_call | j_call | v_call | clone_size | cdr3_aa | cdr3_nt
- | TRBJ2-6 | TRBV7-8 | many | CASSLVLGGANVLTF | TGTGCCAGCAGCTTAGTTTTAGGAGGGGCCAACGTCCTGACTTTC
- | TRBJ2-2 | TRBV9 | - | CASSVAYWNTGELFF | TGTGCCAGCAGCGTAGCTTACTGGAACACCGGGGAGCTGTTTTTT
TRBD1 | TRBJ1-1 | TRBV9 | many | CASSPFQGATEAFF | TGTGCCAGCAGCCCTTTTCAGGGGGCCACTGAAGCTTTCTTT
TRBD2 | TRBJ2-7 | TRBV20-1 | few | CSAGTSGGFEQYF | TGCAGTGCTGGGACTAGCGGGGGCTTCGAGCAGTACTTC
- | TRBJ2-2 | TRBV7-2 | - | CASSLSGNTGELLF | TGTGCCAGCAGCTTGAGCGGTAACACCGGGGAGCTGCTTTTT
- | TRBJ1-2 | TRBV4-1 | few | CASSQVSGGDGYTF | TGCGCCAGCAGCCAAGTGTCAGGAGGGGATGGCTACACCTTC
TRBD1 | TRBJ1-5 | TRBV19 | many | CASSKGAYSNQPQHF | TGTGCCAGTAGTAAGGGGGCGTATAGCAATCAGCCCCAGCATTTT
- | TRBJ2-2 | TRBV19 | few | CASSEDANTGELFF | TGTGCCAGTAGTGAGGACGCGAACACCGGGGAGCTGTTTTTT
- | TRBJ1-1 | TRBV20-1 | many | CSAQGRTNTEAFF | TGCAGTGCTCAGGGACGGACGAACACTGAAGCTTTCTTT
TRBD2 | TRBJ2-5 | TRBV20-1 | once | CSATRTSGIQETQYF | TGCAGTGCTACCCGGACTAGCGGGATCCAAGAGACCCAGTACTTC
- | TRBJ2-7 | TRBV25-1 | many | CASSAYSYEQYF | TGTGCCAGCAGTGCCTACTCCTACGAGCAGTACTTC
- | TRBJ1-3 | TRBV6-5 | few | CASGGPGTAGNTIYF | TGTGCCAGCGGGGGTCCCGGGACGGCTGGAAACACCATATATTTT
- | TRBJ1-6 | TRBV29-1 | - | CSVREGLDSPLHF | TGCAGCGTACGGGAGGGACTGGATTCACCCCTCCACTTT
TRBD1 | TRBJ1-6 | TRBV6-4 | many | CASSDSLTGDSPLHF | TGTGCCAGCAGTGACTCATTAACAGGGGATTCACCCCTCCACTTT
- | TRBJ2-7 | TRBV3-2 | once | CASSQDRDATSYEQYF | TGTGCCAGCAGCCAAGATCGGGACGCGACCTCCTACGAGCAGTACTTC
- | TRBJ2-5 | TRBV6-5 | - | CASSQGWGARKTQYF | TGTGCCAGCAGTCAAGGGTGGGGGGCTAGGAAGACCCAGTACTTC
- | TRBJ1-1 | TRBV15 | few | CATSRDGVVRVTGDTEAFF | TGTGCCACCAGCAGAGATGGAGTCGTGAGGGTTACTGGGGACACTGAAGCTTTCTTT
- | TRBJ1-6 | TRBV12-3/TRBV12-4 | few | CASRRYNSPLHF | TGTGCCAGCAGACGGTACAATTCACCCCTCCACTTT
TRBD1 | TRBJ2-7 | TRBV7-6 | - | CASSPPTGFNEQCF | TGTGCCAGCTCACCACCGACAGGGTTCAACGAGCAGTGCTTC
- | TRBJ1-1 | TRBV2 | many | CASSAGFTEAFF | TGTGCCAGCAGTGCAGGGTTCACTGAAGCTTTCTTT
- | TRBJ1-4 | TRBV5-1 | few | CASSLADGTNEKLFF | TGCGCCAGCAGCTTGGCCGACGGAACTAATGAAAAACTGTTTTTT